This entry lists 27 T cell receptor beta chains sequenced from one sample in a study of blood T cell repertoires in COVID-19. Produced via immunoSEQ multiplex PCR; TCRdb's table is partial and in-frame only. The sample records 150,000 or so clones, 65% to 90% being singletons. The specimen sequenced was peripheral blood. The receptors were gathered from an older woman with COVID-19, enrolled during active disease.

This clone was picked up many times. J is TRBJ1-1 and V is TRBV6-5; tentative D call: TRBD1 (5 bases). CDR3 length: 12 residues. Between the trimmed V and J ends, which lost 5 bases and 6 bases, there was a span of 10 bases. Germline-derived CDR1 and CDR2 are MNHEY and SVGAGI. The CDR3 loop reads CASSRGLAEAFF. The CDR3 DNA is TGTGCCAGCAGTCGGGGACTTGCTGAAGCTTTCTTT.

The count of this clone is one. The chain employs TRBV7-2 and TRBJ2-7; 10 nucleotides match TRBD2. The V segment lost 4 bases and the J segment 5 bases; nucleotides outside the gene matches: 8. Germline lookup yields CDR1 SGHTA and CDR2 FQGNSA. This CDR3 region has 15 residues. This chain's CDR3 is CASSSTGTSADEQYF. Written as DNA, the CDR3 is TGTGCCAGCAGCTCGACCGGGACTAGCGCGGACGAGCAGTACTTC.

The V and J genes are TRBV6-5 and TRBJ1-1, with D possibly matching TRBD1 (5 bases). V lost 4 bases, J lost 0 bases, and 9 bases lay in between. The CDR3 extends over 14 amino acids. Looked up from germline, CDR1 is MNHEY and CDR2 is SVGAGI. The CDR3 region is CASSFGALNTEAFF. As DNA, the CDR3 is TGTGCCAGCAGTTTTGGGGCGTTGAACACTGAAGCTTTCTTT.

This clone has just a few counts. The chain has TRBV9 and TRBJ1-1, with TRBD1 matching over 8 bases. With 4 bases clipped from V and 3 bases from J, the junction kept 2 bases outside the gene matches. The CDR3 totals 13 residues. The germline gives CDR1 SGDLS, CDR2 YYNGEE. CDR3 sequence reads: CASSSGQDTEAFF. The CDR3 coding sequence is TGTGCCAGCAGCTCGGGACAGGACACTGAAGCTTTCTTT.

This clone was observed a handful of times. As DNA, the CDR3 is TGTGCCAGCTCACTCGGACAGGGGGCAGAGACCCAGTACTTC. Translating it yields CASSLGQGAETQYF. This sequence joins TRBV18 and TRBJ2-5; TRBD1 aligns across 11 bases. This CDR3 has 14 residues. Losses at the gene ends were 4 bases for V and 4 bases for J; bases not matched to a gene: 2. Germline assignment: CDR1 KGHSH and CDR2 LQKENI.

CDR3 region: CASSFGRQGTGNQPQHF. CDR3 bases: TGTGCCAGCAGCTTTGGCCGACAGGGGACGGGCAATCAGCCCCAGCATTTT. The rearrangement joins TRBV7-8 to TRBJ1-5, with 8 positions matching TRBD1. CDR3 size: 17 residues. The V segment lost 3 bases and the J segment 2 bases; nucleotides outside the gene matches: 9. The germline CDR1 and CDR2 sequences are SGHVS and FQNEAQ.

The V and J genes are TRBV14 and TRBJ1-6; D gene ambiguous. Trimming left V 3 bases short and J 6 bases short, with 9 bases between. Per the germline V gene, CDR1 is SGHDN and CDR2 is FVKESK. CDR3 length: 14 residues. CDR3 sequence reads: CASSQYPGNSPLHF. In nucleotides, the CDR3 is TGTGCCAGCAGCCAGTATCCCGGTAATTCACCCCTCCACTTT.

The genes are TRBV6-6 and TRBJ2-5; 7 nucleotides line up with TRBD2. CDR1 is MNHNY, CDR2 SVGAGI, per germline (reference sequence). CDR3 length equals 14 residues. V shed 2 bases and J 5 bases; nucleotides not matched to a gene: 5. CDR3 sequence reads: CASSYELAVETQYF. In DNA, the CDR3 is TGTGCCAGCAGTTACGAGCTAGCGGTCGAGACCCAGTACTTC.

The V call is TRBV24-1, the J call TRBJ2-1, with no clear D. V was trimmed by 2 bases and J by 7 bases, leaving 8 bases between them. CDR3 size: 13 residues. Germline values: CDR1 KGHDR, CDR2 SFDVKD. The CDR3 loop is CATSDSVRNEQFF. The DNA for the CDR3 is TGTGCCACCAGTGATTCGGTCAGGAATGAGCAGTTCTTC.

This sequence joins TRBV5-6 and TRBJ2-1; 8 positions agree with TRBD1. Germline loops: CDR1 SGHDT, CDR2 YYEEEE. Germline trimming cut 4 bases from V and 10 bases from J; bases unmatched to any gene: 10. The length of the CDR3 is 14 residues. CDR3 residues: CASSLEGQGREQFF. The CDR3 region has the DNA TGTGCCAGCAGCCTTGAAGGACAGGGTAGGGAGCAGTTCTTC.

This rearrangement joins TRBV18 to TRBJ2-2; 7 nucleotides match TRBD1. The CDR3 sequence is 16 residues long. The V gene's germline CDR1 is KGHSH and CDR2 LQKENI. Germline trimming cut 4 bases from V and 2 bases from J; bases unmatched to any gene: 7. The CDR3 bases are TGTGCCAGCTCACGACAGGGTATCCCCAACACCGGGGAGCTGTTTTTT. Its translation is CASSRQGIPNTGELFF.

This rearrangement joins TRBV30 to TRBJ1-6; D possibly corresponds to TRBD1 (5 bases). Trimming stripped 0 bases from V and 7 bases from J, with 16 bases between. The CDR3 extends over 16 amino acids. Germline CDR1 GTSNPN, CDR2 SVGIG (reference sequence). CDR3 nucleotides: TGTGCCTGGAGTGTACCAATGGGGCAGGGAAATTCACCCCTCCACTTT. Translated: CAWSVPMGQGNSPLHF. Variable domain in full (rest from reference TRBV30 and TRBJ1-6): SQTIHQWPATLVQPVGSPLSLECTVEGTSNPNLYWYRQAAGRGLQLLFYSVGIGQISSEVPQNLSASRPQDRQFILSSKKLLLSDSGFYLCAWSVPMGQGNSPLHFGNGTRLTVT.

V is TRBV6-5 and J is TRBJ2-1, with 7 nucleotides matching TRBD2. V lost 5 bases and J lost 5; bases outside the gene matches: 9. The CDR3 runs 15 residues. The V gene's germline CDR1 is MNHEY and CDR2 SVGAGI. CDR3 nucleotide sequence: TGTGCCAGCAGTCTCCACAGCGGGAACAACAATGAGCAGTTCTTC. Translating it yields CASSLHSGNNNEQFF.

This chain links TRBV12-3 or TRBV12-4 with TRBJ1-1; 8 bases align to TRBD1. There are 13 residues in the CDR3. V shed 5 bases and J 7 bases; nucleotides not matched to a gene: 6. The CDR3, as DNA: TGTGCCAGCAGTCCAGGACAGGGTCTTGAAGCTTTCTTT. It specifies CASSPGQGLEAFF.

In DNA form, the CDR3 reads TGCGCCAGCAGCTTAATGACTAGCGGGAGGGCATTTATGTCGGCAGATACGCAGTATTTT. Protein: CASSLMTSGRAFMSADTQYF. The gene calls are TRBV5-1 and TRBJ2-3, with TRBD2 matching over 14 bases. Looked up from germline, CDR1 is SGHRS and CDR2 is YFSETQ. This CDR3 has 20 amino acids. Trimming removed 2 bases from V and 4 bases from J; junction bases left unmatched: 15.

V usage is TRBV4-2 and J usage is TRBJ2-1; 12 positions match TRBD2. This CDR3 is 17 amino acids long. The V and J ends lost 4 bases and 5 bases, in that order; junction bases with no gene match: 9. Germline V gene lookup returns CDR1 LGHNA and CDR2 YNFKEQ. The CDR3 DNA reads TGTGCCAGCAGCCTTAATGCTCGGACTAGCGGGGACAATGAGCAGTTCTTC. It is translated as CASSLNARTSGDNEQFF.

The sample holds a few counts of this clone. The CDR3 here is CASSPGGGRSYEQYV. CDR3 coding DNA: TGCGCCAGCAGCCCTGGCGGGGGACGCTCCTACGAGCAGTACGTC. The chain joins TRBV4-1 to TRBJ2-7; 7 nucleotides line up with TRBD2. The germline gives CDR1 MGHRA, CDR2 YSYEKL. This CDR3 comprises 15 residues. J was trimmed by 0 bases and V by 4 bases; bases with no gene match: 6.

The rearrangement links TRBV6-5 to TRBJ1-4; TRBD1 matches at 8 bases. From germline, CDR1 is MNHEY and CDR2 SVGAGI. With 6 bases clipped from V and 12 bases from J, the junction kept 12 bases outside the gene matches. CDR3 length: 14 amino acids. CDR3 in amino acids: CASSFSGQGIELFF. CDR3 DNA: TGTGCCAGCAGCTTCTCAGGACAGGGAATAGAACTGTTTTTT.

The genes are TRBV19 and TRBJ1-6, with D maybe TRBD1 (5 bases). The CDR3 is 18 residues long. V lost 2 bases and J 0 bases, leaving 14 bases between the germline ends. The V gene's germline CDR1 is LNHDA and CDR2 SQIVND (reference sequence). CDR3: CASSIRDFRSSYNSPLHF. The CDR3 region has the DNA TGTGCCAGTAGTATAAGGGACTTTCGTAGCTCCTATAATTCACCCCTCCACTTT.

CDR3 in amino acids: CASSGDGGPTDTQYF. The CDR3 DNA is TGTGCCAGCAGTGGGGACGGGGGGCCCACAGATACGCAGTATTTT. The V and J genes are TRBV2 and TRBJ2-3; TRBD2 might be the D (7 bases). The germline V gene encodes CDR1 SNHLY and CDR2 FYNNEI. V gave up 4 bases and J gave up 2 bases, with 13 bases separating them. This CDR3 is built from 15 residues.

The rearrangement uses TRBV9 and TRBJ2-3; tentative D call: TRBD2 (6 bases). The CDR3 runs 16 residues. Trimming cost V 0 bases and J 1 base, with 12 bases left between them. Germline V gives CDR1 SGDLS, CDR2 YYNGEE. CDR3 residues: CASSVGGGFGTDTQYF. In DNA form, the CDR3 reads TGTGCCAGCAGCGTAGGAGGAGGGTTCGGCACAGATACGCAGTATTTT.

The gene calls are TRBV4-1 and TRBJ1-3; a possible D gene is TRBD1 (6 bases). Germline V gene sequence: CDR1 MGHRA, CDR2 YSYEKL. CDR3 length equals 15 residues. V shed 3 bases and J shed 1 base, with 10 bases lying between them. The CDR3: CASSQPTGSGNTIYF. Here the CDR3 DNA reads TGCGCCAGCAGCCAGCCCACAGGGTCTGGAAACACCATATATTTT.

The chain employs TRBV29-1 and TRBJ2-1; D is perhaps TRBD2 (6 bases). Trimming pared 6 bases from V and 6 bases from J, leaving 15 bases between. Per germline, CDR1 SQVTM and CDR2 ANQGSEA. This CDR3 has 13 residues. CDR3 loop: CSVAGASANEQFF. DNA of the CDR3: TGCAGCGTCGCTGGCGCTAGCGCCAATGAGCAGTTCTTC.

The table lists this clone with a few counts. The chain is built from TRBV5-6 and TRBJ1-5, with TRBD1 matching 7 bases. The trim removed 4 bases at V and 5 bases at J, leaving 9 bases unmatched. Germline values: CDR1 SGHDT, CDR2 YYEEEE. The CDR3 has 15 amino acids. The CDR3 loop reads CASSLTGRLDQPQHF. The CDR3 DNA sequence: TGTGCCAGCAGCCTGACAGGGAGGTTGGATCAGCCCCAGCATTTT.

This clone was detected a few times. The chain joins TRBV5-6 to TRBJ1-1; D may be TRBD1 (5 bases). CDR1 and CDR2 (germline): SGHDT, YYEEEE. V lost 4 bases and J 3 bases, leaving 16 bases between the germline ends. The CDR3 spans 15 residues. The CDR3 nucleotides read TGTGCCAGCAGCACGCCCGGACGGGGGGACACTGAAGCTTTCTTT. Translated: CASSTPGRGDTEAFF.

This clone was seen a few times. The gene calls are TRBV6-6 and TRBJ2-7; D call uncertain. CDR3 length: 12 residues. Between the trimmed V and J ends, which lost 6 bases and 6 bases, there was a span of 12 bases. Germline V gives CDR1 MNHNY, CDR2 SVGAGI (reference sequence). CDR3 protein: CASSPLGVEQYF. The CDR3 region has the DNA TGTGCCAGCAGCCCCCTAGGAGTCGAGCAGTACTTC.

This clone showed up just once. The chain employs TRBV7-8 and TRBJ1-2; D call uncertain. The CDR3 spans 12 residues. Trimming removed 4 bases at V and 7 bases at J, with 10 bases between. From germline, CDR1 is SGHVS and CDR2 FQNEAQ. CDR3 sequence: CASSSTVPGYTF. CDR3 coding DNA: TGTGCCAGCAGCTCAACGGTCCCTGGCTACACCTTC.